This T cell receptor (beta chain) was identified in a study of human T cells and chemical hapten exposure. Study details: In the approximately 24-week study, patients were dosed weekly with diphenylcyclopropenone on the scalp throughout. Patients, chiefly female, had alopecia areata, totalis or universalis. Study-wide results and caveats: Once DPC sensitization occurred, TCRs above 1 in 1000 frequency showed no change.

Time point reported: patch test 3, about 24 weeks after DPC sensitization. Stated treatment: therapeutic diphenylcyclopropenone sensitization with weekly scalp DPC. Worth noting for this clonotype: Its antigen is as yet unknown.

Authors' methods: The number of TCRs in each sample had a median of approximately 96,000 and spanned about 23,224 to 700,000. TCRdb reprocessed the RACE reads with MiXCR, giving one entry per CDR3 protein. TCRdb assigned the V and J calls; the authors' analysis was not used. Counted here are about 190,000 distinct CDR3 sequences, about 25% occurring once; the ten biggest clones make up under 2.5%. There are 14 residues in the CDR3. Germline values: CDR1 MNHEY, CDR2 SMNVEV (reference sequence). V gave up 6 bases and J gave up 2 bases, with 11 bases separating them. The chain uses TRBV27 and TRBJ1-5, with no clear D. The sequencing used whole blood, collected in connection with sensitization to the hapten diphenylcyclopropenone (DPC). This clonotype was obtained from a woman between 40 and 55 years old with alopecia areata. Some clones in this sample may be carry-over from other donors' samples. CDR3 residues: CASSRAVGNQPQHF. CDR3 bases: TGTGCCAGCAGCCGGGCCGTGGGCAATCAGCCCCAGCATTTT.